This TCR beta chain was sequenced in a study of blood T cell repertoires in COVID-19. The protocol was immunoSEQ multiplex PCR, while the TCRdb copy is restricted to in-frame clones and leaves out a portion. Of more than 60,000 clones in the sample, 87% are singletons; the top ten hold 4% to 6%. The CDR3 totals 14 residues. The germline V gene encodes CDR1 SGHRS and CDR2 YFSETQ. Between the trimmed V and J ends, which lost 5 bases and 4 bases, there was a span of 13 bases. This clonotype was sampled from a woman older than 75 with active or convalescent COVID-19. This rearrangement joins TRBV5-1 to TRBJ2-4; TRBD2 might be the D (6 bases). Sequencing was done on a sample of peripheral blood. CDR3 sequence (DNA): TGCGCCAGCAGTGGGGGGAGGAGGAAAAACATTCAGTACTTC. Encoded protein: CASSGGRRKNIQYF.